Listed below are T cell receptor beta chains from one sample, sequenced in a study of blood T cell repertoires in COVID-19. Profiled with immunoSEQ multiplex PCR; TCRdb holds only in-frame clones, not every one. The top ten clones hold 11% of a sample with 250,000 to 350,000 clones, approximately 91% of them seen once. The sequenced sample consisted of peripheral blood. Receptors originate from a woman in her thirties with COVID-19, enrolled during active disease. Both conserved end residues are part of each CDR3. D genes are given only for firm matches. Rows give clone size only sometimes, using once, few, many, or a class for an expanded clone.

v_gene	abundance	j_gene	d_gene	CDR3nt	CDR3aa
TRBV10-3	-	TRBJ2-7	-	TGTGCCATCAGTGATAGTGGAGGCGAGCAGTACTTC	CAISDSGGEQYF
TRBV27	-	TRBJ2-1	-	TGTGCCAGCAGTTTTGGAGCGGCAAATGAGCAGTTCTTC	CASSFGAANEQFF
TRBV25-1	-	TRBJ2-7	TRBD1	TGTGCCAGCATGCTATGGGACAGCTACGAGCAGTACTTC	CASMLWDSYEQYF
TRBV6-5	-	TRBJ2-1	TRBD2	TGTGCCAGCATCGCGATAGCGGGAGCCCGCAATGAGCAGTTCTTC	CASIAIAGARNEQFF
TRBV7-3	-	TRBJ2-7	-	TGTGCCAGCACCCCACCCAGGAACAACTCCTACGAGCAGTACTTC	CASTPPRNNSYEQYF
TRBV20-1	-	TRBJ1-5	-	TGCAGTGCTAGTAAGGACACCTTCAATCAGCCCCAGCATTTT	CSASKDTFNQPQHF
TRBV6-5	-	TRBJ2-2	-	TGTGCCAGCAGGCCCGGGAGCACCGGGGAGCTGTTTTTT	CASRPGSTGELFF
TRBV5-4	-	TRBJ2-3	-	TGTGCCAGCAGCTTGAAAAGCGGCACAGATACGCAGTATTTT	CASSLKSGTDTQYF
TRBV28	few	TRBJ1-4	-	TGTGCCAGCAGTGCATGGACAGCAACTAATGAAAAACTGTTTTTT	CASSAWTATNEKLFF
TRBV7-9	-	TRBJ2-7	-	TGTGCCAGCAGCTTAGGGGGATGGGAGCGCAAAACCTACGAGCAGTACTTC	CASSLGGWERKTYEQYF
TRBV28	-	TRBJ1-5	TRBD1	TGTGCCAGCAGTCCCTGGACAGGGGGCTTAAGCAATCAGCCCCAGCATTTT	CASSPWTGGLSNQPQHF
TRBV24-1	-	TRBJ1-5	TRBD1	TGTGCCACCAGTGACCCCCAGGGGGATAGCAATCAGCCCCAGCATTTT	CATSDPQGDSNQPQHF
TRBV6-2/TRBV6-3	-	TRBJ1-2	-	TGTGCCAGCAGTTACCGAGGGTGGCCTGGCTACACCTTC	CASSYRGWPGYTF
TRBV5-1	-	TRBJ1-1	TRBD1	TGCGCCAGCAGCATAGGGACAGGGATCACTGAAGCTTTCTTT	CASSIGTGITEAFF
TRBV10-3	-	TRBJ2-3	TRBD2	TGTGCCATCAGTGAGGTAACTAGCGGGATGGATACGCAGTATTTT	CAISEVTSGMDTQYF
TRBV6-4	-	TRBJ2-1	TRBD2	TGTGCCAGCAGTGCATCTAGCGGGAGCGCTGGAAATGAGCAGTTCTTC	CASSASSGSAGNEQFF
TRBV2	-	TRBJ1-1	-	TGTGCCAGCACCCAAATCGGGATTGAAGCTTTCTTT	CASTQIGIEAFF
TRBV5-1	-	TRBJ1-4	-	TGCGCCAGCAGCTTACCACAGGGTTCTAATGAAAAACTGTTTTTT	CASSLPQGSNEKLFF
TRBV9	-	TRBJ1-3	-	TGTGCCAGCAGCGTGGGACTTTTCTCTGGAAACACCATATATTTT	CASSVGLFSGNTIYF
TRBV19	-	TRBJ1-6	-	TGTGCCAGTAGGCAACAGAGCTCCTATAATTCACCCCTCCACTTT	CASRQQSSYNSPLHF
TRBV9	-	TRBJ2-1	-	TGTGCCAGCAGCGACCCCAAGACGGGAGAGGATTACAATGAGCAGTTCTTC	CASSDPKTGEDYNEQFF
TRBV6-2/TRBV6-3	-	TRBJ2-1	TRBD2	TGTGCCAGCAGTTACTCAATGCCGAGACTAGCGGGAGTCAATGAGCAGTTCTTC	CASSYSMPRLAGVNEQFF
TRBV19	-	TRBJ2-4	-	TGTGCCAGTAGTATAGATGCTTCAGTAGCCAAAAACATTCAGTACTTC	CASSIDASVAKNIQYF
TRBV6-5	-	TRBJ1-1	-	TGTGCCAGCAGTTACGAGGGAAGAGCCGCTTTCTTT	CASSYEGRAAFF
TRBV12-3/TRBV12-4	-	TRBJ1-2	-	TGTGCCAGCAGTTCCGGGAATGGCTACACCTTC	CASSSGNGYTF
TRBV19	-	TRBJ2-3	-	TGTGCCAGTAGTATCATGAGCGGGTCTACTAGCACAGATACGCAGTATTTT	CASSIMSGSTSTDTQYF
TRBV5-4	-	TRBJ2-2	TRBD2	TGTGCCAGCAGCTCCCCGCCGGGGGGTCGGTCGGTCGAGGAGCTGTTTTTT	CASSSPPGGRSVEELFF
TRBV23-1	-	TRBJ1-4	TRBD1	TGCGCCAGCAGTCTGGACAGGGAGAGTGAAAAACTGTTTTTT	CASSLDRESEKLFF
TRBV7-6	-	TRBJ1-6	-	TGTGCCAGCAGCCCGGGATTCTCGAATTCACCCCTCCACTTT	CASSPGFSNSPLHF
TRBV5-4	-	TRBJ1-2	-	TGTGCCAGCAGCGCGGTGAACTATGGCTACACCTTC	CASSAVNYGYTF
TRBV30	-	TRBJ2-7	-	TGTGCCTGGAGTGTACGTCGGTCCTACGAGCAGTACTTC	CAWSVRRSYEQYF
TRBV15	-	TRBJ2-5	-	TGTGCCACCGAACGAGACGGCGGGATGGGGACCCAGTACTTC	CATERDGGMGTQYF
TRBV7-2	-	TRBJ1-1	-	TGTGCCAGCAGCCTCACTCGCGGACGGGGCACTGAAGCTTTCTTT	CASSLTRGRGTEAFF
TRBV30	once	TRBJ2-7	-	TGTGCCGGAGGGGTCCTATCCTCCTACGAGCAGTACTTC	CAGGVLSSYEQYF
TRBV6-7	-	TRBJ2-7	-	TGTGCCAGCAGTTACTCGACCCAGGGGCGGCACGAGCAGTACTTC	CASSYSTQGRHEQYF
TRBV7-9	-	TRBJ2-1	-	TGTGCCAGCAGCCTTCTCGGGGAAGGGCGCCAGTTCTTC	CASSLLGEGRQFF
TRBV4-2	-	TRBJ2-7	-	TGTGCCAGCAGCCAAGGACGGGCCGCGGGGAACGAGCAGTACTTC	CASSQGRAAGNEQYF
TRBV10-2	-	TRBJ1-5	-	TGCGCCAGCAGTGATGGGGGCGCGGGCAATCAGCCCCAGCATTTT	CASSDGGAGNQPQHF
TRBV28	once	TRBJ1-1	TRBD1	TGTGCCAGCACCCCAAAGGGGGCGTACACTGAAGCTTTCTTT	CASTPKGAYTEAFF
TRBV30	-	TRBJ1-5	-	TGTGCCTGGGGACAGTATAGCAATCAGCCCCAGCATTTT	CAWGQYSNQPQHF
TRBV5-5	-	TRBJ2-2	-	TGTGCCAGCAGCGGCGGGCCCGGGGAGCTGTTTTTT	CASSGGPGELFF